This TCR beta chain is from a study of cytomegalovirus exposure and HLA in healthy donors. Study context: Researchers found that approximately 77% of just under 400 genotyped donors fell within the Caucasian-associated ancestry cluster. The study, taken as a whole, reports: Within an earlier analysis, most TCR beta V segments proved productive either about 87% or about 30% of the time. It was likely that a cluster of highly shared sequence variants was a sequencing artifact.

V was clipped by 1 base and J by 0 bases; unmatched bases: 2. CDR1 is MNHEY and CDR2 is SMNVEV in the germline V gene (reference sequence). The CDR3 runs 17 residues. With regard to this clone: The antigen is not known.

Both 60 Vbeta primers and 13 Jbeta primers went into the PCR. Sequencing used immunoSEQ multiplex PCR; TCRdb keeps in-frame clones, though not all of them. The repertoire consists of about 90,000 clones, with roughly four fifths occurring once and the leading ten covering around 4.6%. Sequencing was done on a sample of PBMCs. The J gene is TRBJ1-3, the V gene TRBV27; the match to TRBD1 covers 11 bases. This TCR derives from a woman aged 40-49 years in good health and CMV-seropositive. The CDR3 protein is CASSLYGTGGSGNTIYF. For the CDR3, the DNA is TGTGCCAGCAGTTTATACGGGACAGGGGGCTCTGGAAACACCATATATTTT.